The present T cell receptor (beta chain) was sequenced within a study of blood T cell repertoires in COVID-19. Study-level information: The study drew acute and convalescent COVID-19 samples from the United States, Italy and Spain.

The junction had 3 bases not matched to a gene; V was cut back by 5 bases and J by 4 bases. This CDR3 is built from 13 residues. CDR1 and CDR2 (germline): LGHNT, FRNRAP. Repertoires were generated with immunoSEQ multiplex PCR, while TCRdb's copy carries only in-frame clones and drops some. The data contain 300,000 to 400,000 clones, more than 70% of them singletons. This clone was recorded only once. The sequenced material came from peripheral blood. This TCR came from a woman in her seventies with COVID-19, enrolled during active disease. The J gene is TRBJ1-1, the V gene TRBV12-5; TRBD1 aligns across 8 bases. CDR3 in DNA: TGTGCTAGTGGTCAGGGGGCCGGCACTGAAGCTTTCTTT. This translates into CASGQGAGTEAFF.